This TCR beta chain originates from a study of sequential checkpoint blockade in melanoma. CDR3 length equals 14 residues. Germline V CDR1 and CDR2: MDHEN, SYDVKM. Unmatched junction bases numbered 6, after V lost 4 bases and J lost 7 bases. Stated treatment: randomized to nivolumab then ipilimumab (arm A) or the reverse (arm B). Profiled with immunoSEQ multiplex PCR; TCRdb holds only in-frame clones, not every one. Among about 4,800 clones, 55% to 65% were seen once, and the ten largest hold 22%. The V call is TRBV28, the J call TRBJ1-5; 8 nucleotides agree with TRBD1. Specimen: CD8+ T cells sorted from blood (inferred from file names), collected from a patient given nivolumab and ipilimumab in sequence. This clonotype was sampled from a human donor with melanoma. The CDR3 region is CASSWTGSGQPQHF. CDR3 nucleotide sequence: TGTGCCAGCAGTTGGACAGGGTCCGGGCAGCCCCAGCATTTT.